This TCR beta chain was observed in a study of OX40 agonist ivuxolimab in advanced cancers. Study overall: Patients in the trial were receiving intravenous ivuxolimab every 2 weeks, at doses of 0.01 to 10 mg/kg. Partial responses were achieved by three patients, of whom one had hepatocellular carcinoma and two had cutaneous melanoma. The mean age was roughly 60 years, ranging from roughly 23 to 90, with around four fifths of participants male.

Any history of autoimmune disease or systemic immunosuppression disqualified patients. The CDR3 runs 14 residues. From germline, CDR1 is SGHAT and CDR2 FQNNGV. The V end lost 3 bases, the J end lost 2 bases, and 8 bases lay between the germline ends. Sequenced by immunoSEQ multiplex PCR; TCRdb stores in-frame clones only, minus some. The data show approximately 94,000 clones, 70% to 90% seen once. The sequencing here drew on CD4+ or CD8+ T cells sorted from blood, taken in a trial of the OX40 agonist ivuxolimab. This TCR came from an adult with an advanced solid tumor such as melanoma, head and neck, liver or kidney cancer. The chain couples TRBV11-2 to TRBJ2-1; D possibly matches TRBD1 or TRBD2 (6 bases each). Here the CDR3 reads CASSFGGPYNEQFF. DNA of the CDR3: TGTGCCAGCAGCTTCGGGGGCCCCTACAATGAGCAGTTCTTC. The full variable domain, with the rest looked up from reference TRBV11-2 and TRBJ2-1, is EAGVAQSPRYKIIEKRQSVAFWCNPISGHATLYWYQQILGQGPKLLIQFQNNGVVDDSQLPKDRFSAERLKGVDSTLKIQPAKLEDSAVYLCASSFGGPYNEQFFGPGTRLTVL.